Ten or more counts support the clone carrying this TCR beta chain. The antigen remains undetermined. Under 3 months was the duration of disease in ophthalmopathy patients, who also had a Clinical Activity Score of at least 3 and a NOSPECS grade of at least 4. Diagnoses were established using clinical symptoms, serum thyroxine and TRAb, thyroid ultrasound and orbital computed tomography. The source material, RNA transcripts, was used to amplify TCR beta CDR3 regions. The HTBI primer set served for first-round RT-PCR of the TCR CDR3. TCRdb re-called the multiplex PCR reads through MiXCR, storing one row per CDR3 protein. The sample contains some 350,000 distinct CDR3 sequences, approximately 16% of which appear only once. The data derive from a study of T cells in Graves' hyperthyroidism and ophthalmopathy. Study-level findings and limits: Ophthalmopathy onset followed model prediction by a median approximately seven months. Patients with ophthalmopathy were separated from those with stable hyperthyroidism by a 13 V-J model.

The specimen was blood. This sequence was found in an older woman with Graves' ophthalmopathy.

This CDR3 reads CSVEGTGNEKLFF. CDR3 nucleotide sequence: TGCAGCGTTGAGGGGACAGGGAACGAAAAACTGTTTTTT. This chain connects TRBV29-1 to TRBJ1-4; 9 bases line up with TRBD1. CDR1 SQVTM and CDR2 ANQGSEA come from the germline V gene. This CDR3 contains 13 residues. With 3 bases clipped from V and 8 bases from J, the junction kept 4 bases outside the gene matches. The full variable domain, with the rest looked up from reference TRBV29-1 and TRBJ1-4, is SAVISQKPSRDICQRGTSLTIQCQVDSQVTMMFWYRQQPGQSLTLIATANQGSEATYESGFVIDKFPISRPNLTFSTLTVSNMSPEDSSIYLCSVEGTGNEKLFFGSGTQLSVL.